This passage covers 27 T cell receptor beta chains from one sample sequenced in a study of response to subunit inactivated influenza vaccine (dated by TCRdb to the late 2010s). The library was prepared using RT-PCR. Sequenced using an Illumina HiSeq 2500. TCRdb applied fastp at Q25 and MiXCR to the public reads, then kept only in-frame beta chains. Records with the same CDR3 protein are collapsed into one entry carrying the most frequent genes and DNA. The sample table holds under 850,000 distinct CDR3 sequences, of which approximately 17% were seen once. Jointly, the top ten make up approximately 10% of the sample. This specimen consisted of PBMCs from blood, obtained about 5 days after vaccination. Receptors were obtained from a man aged 45-65 years who received an inactivated influenza vaccine. Donor details come from another sample of the same person, matched by shared clones.

This clonotype was observed a few times. The V and J genes are TRBV29-1 and TRBJ2-7, with 8 nucleotides matching TRBD2. Germline V gene data show CDR1 as SQVTM and CDR2 as ANQGSEA. With V trimmed by 5 bases and J by 3 bases, 6 bases remained unmatched. The CDR3 loop spans 13 amino acids. CDR3 loop: CSVSGGRNYEQYF. CDR3 in DNA: TGCAGCGTTTCTGGCGGGAGGAACTACGAGCAGTACTTC.

The chain employs TRBV6-5 and TRBJ2-7; possibly TRBD2 for D (6 bases). Trimming removed 2 bases from V and 6 bases from J, with 14 bases in between. Germline V gene sequence: CDR1 MNHEY, CDR2 SVGAGI. The CDR3 has 14 residues. CDR3 protein: CASSYRGRRGEQYF. CDR3 DNA sequence: TGTGCCAGCAGTTACCGGGGGAGGCGTGGCGAGCAGTACTTC.

This clonotype was counted many times. The V and J genes are TRBV5-1 and TRBJ1-4; 9 bases align to TRBD1. The CDR3 loop spans 15 amino acids. The ends lost 0 bases at V and 7 bases at J; junction bases unmatched: 4. The germline V gene has CDR1 SGHRS and CDR2 YFSETQ. CDR3 nucleotides: TGCGCCAGCAGCTTGGAGCGGACAGGGGTTGAAAAACTGTTTTTT. Amino acid sequence: CASSLERTGVEKLFF.

This clonotype was counted a few times. V gene TRBV5-1 combines with J gene TRBJ2-5; D uncertain. Germline CDR1 reads SGHRS; CDR2 reads YFSETQ. Deletions cut 0 bases from V and 7 bases from J, with 10 bases between. This CDR3 has 13 residues. As DNA, the CDR3 is TGCGCCAGCAGCTTGGCGGCTTCGGGGACCCAGTACTTC. Translating it yields CASSLAASGTQYF.

The chain links TRBV29-1 to TRBJ1-4, with a possible D match to TRBD1 (6 bases). The ends were cut back, 4 bases at V and 6 bases at J, with 12 bases in the middle. The CDR3 is 13 residues long. Germline V CDR1 and CDR2: SQVTM, ANQGSEA. The CDR3 loop is CSVAGRGYEKLFF. CDR3 bases: TGCAGCGTTGCCGGCAGGGGATATGAAAAACTGTTTTTT.

The chain carries TRBV2 and TRBJ2-7; perhaps TRBD1 as D (5 bases). The CDR3 is 12 residues long. Trimming shortened V by 10 bases and J by 5 bases, and 15 bases separated the two germline ends. Germline-derived CDR1 and CDR2 are SNHLY and FYNNEI. The CDR3 DNA reads TGTGCCAACGACCCGACAGCTCACGAGCAGTACTTC. Amino acids: CANDPTAHEQYF. Looking up the rest from reference TRBV2 and TRBJ2-7 gives the full variable domain: EPEVTQTPSHQVTQMGQEVILRCVPISNHLYFYWYRQILGQKVEFLVSFYNNEISEKSEIFDDQFSVERPDGSNFTLKIRSTKLEDSAMYFCANDPTAHEQYFGPGTRLTVT.

The rearrangement links TRBV4-1 to TRBJ2-1, with no clear D. Deletions cut 0 bases from V and 0 bases from J, with 9 bases between. The CDR3 runs 16 residues. Germline V gene sequence: CDR1 MGHRA, CDR2 YSYEKL. CDR3 bases: TGCGCCAGCAGCCAAGATCGAGCCTACTCCTACAATGAGCAGTTCTTC. Translating it yields CASSQDRAYSYNEQFF.

As for this clonotype: Germline and junction disagree at one end, which may indicate a read error. The rearrangement joins TRBV4-2 to TRBJ2-2; the match to TRBD2 covers 12 bases. CDR1 and CDR2 from the germline V gene are LGHNA and YNFKEQ. The CDR3 runs to 17 residues. The CDR3 DNA reads TGTGCCAGCATCCAAACTCTAGCGGGAGGGAGAACCGGGGAGCTGTTTTTT. The encoded protein is CASIQTLAGGRTGELFF.

The rearrangement uses TRBV20-1 and TRBJ2-5, with D possibly being TRBD1 (5 bases). The CDR3 length is 14 residues. From germline, CDR1 is DFQATT and CDR2 SNEGSKA (reference sequence). Trimming stripped 0 bases from V and 2 bases from J, with 10 bases between. The CDR3 DNA follows: TGCAGTGCTAGAGAGCGACAGCCTCAAGAGACCCAGTACTTC. Protein sequence: CSARERQPQETQYF.

The sample holds many counts of this clonotype. The V and J genes are TRBV9 and TRBJ2-7; 11 bases are a match to TRBD2. The germline gives CDR1 SGDLS, CDR2 YYNGEE. Trimming removed 2 bases from V and 5 bases from J; junction bases left unmatched: 3. This CDR3 comprises 14 residues. CDR3 sequence (DNA): TGTGCCAGCAGCGTTAGCGGGAGGGCCCACGAGCAGTACTTC. It specifies CASSVSGRAHEQYF. The variable domain in full, with the rest retrieved from reference TRBV9 and TRBJ2-7, is DSGVTQTPKHLITATGQRVTLRCSPRSGDLSVYWYQQSLDQGLQFLIQYYNGEERAKGNILERFSAQQFPDLHSELNLSSLELGDSALYFCASSVSGRAHEQYFGPGTRLTVT.

The sample holds a few counts of this clonotype. The V gene is TRBV4-1, the J gene TRBJ2-3; the D gene is possibly TRBD2 (7 bases). The CDR3 runs 16 residues. Trimming removed 1 base from V and 3 bases from J, with 14 bases in between. Germline lookup yields CDR1 MGHRA and CDR2 YSYEKL. CDR3 coding DNA: TGCGCCAGCAGCCAAGCGGCGAGGGGGGGGACAGATACGCAGTATTTT. Its protein is CASSQAARGGTDTQYF.

The genes are TRBV20-1 and TRBJ2-3; maybe TRBD1 (5 bases). The CDR3 covers 12 residues. The V end was cut by 7 bases, the J end by 4 bases, with 12 bases between. Germline CDR1 DFQATT, CDR2 SNEGSKA (reference sequence). For the CDR3, the DNA is TGCAGTGAAATGGGGCTCGCAGATACGCAGTATTTT. Its translation: CSEMGLADTQYF.

This clonotype was observed a few times. The rearrangement uses TRBV29-1 and TRBJ2-3; maybe TRBD1 (6 bases). The germline V gene encodes CDR1 SQVTM and CDR2 ANQGSEA. V shed 8 bases and J shed 1 base, with 16 bases lying between them. The CDR3 has 14 amino acids. The CDR3 loop is CSSAPGQRTDTQYF. In nucleotides, the CDR3 is TGCAGCTCCGCACCGGGACAACGCACAGATACGCAGTATTTT.

This clonotype occurred many times. The rearrangement uses TRBV15 and TRBJ1-2; no definite D call. Per germline, CDR1 LNHNV and CDR2 YYDKDF (reference sequence). V was trimmed by 0 bases and J by 6 bases, leaving 11 bases between them. The CDR3 spans 14 residues. The CDR3 bases are TGTGCCACCAGCAGAGATTGGGAGGCCCATGGCTACACCTTC. Encoded protein: CATSRDWEAHGYTF.

A few counts support this clonotype. CDR3: CASSFPRTAKNIQYF. The CDR3 nucleotides read TGTGCCAGCAGCTTCCCACGTACGGCCAAAAACATTCAGTACTTC. The rearrangement links TRBV5-5 to TRBJ2-4; D unclear. V shed 2 bases and J shed 1 base, with 10 bases lying between them. The V gene's germline CDR1 is SGHKS and CDR2 YYEKEE (reference sequence). This CDR3 has 15 residues.

This rearrangement joins TRBV20-1 to TRBJ1-1, with a tentative D call TRBD1 (5 bases). Per the germline V gene, CDR1 is DFQATT and CDR2 is SNEGSKA (reference sequence). This CDR3 is built from 16 residues. Trimming took off 2 bases at V and 0 bases at J, with 16 bases between the two ends. CDR3 bases: TGCAGTGCTAGAACGGCAGGGATCCTCCTGAACACTGAAGCTTTCTTT. As protein: CSARTAGILLNTEAFF.

In its sample, this clonotype was seen a few times. J is TRBJ2-6 and V is TRBV6-5, with unresolved D. CDR3 length: 17 amino acids. V dropped 2 bases and J dropped 0 bases, with 11 bases sitting between them. Germline V lookup: CDR1 MNHEY, CDR2 SVGAGI. The CDR3 DNA is TGTGCCAGCAGTTACGTCGTAATTGGCTCTGGGGCCAACGTCCTGACTTTC. It encodes CASSYVVIGSGANVLTF.

In its sample, this clonotype was seen a few times. V and J are TRBV29-1 and TRBJ2-5; D ambiguous. The CDR3 contains 12 residues. From germline, CDR1 is SQVTM and CDR2 ANQGSEA. Trimming removed 4 bases from V and 2 bases from J, with 8 bases in between. The CDR3 region has the DNA TGCAGCGTTGGGACCATACAAGAGACCCAGTACTTC. It encodes CSVGTIQETQYF.

The chain couples TRBV5-6 to TRBJ1-5, with a possible D match to TRBD1 (5 bases). Trimming cost V 3 bases and J 3 bases, with 13 bases left between them. The CDR3 is 15 amino acids. In germline, CDR1 is SGHDT, CDR2 YYEEEE. Here the CDR3 reads CASSSMTVLNQPQHF. The CDR3 coding sequence is TGTGCCAGCAGCTCCATGACAGTCCTCAATCAGCCCCAGCATTTT.

This clonotype was detected a few times. The gene calls are TRBV20-1 and TRBJ2-1; 8 bases agree with TRBD2. CDR3 length: 12 amino acids. The V gene's germline CDR1 is DFQATT and CDR2 SNEGSKA (reference sequence). Losses at the gene ends were 5 bases for V and 15 bases for J; bases not matched to a gene: 12. The CDR3 DNA follows: TGCAGTGCTCTTTCCCCGGGACTAGGTCTGTTCTTC. Translated, it gives CSALSPGLGLFF.

This chain joins TRBV28 and TRBJ2-6; D gene uncertain. The germline CDR1 and CDR2 sequences are MDHEN and SYDVKM. The CDR3 sequence is 15 residues long. V was clipped by 3 bases and J by 1 base, with 7 bases between them. In nucleotides, the CDR3 is TGTGCCAGCAGTTTTGTGTTATCTGGGGCCAACGTCCTGACTTTC. Its translation is CASSFVLSGANVLTF.

This clonotype came up a few times. The chain couples TRBV6-1 to TRBJ2-2; D is unresolved. With 0 bases removed from V and 5 bases from J, the gap between germline ends came to 16 bases. The CDR3 loop spans 17 amino acids. Germline V gene data show CDR1 as MNHNS and CDR2 as SASEGT. The CDR3 protein is CASSEALTRFRTGELFF. The CDR3 DNA reads as TGTGCCAGCAGTGAAGCCTTGACACGATTTCGAACCGGGGAGCTGTTTTTT.

The table lists this clonotype with a few counts. The chain employs TRBV10-3 and TRBJ2-3; either TRBD1 or TRBD2 may supply D (5 bases each). The CDR3 has 15 amino acids. V was trimmed by 5 bases and J by 1 base, leaving 13 bases between them. Germline assignment: CDR1 ENHRY and CDR2 SYGVKD. CDR3: CAISPWGGRTDTQYF. CDR3 coding DNA: TGTGCCATCAGTCCCTGGGGCGGGCGCACAGATACGCAGTATTTT.

In this sample, this clonotype turned up a few times. The chain employs TRBV5-1 and TRBJ2-3; D tentatively reads TRBD1 or TRBD2 (5 bases each). V lost 2 bases, J lost 1 base, and 11 bases lay in between. The CDR3 has 15 residues. Looked up from germline, CDR1 is SGHRS and CDR2 is YFSETQ. CDR3 in DNA: TGCGCCAGCAGCTTCCGGGACGGACGCACAGATACGCAGTATTTT. It specifies CASSFRDGRTDTQYF.

The chain combines TRBV20-1 with TRBJ1-1; D unclear. Germline V gene data show CDR1 as DFQATT and CDR2 as SNEGSKA (reference sequence). There are 14 residues in the CDR3. Trimming removed 6 bases at V and 3 bases at J, with 17 bases between. The CDR3 DNA sequence: TGCAGTGCCCGGGCAGGCAGCTTTGACACTGAAGCTTTCTTT. This encodes CSARAGSFDTEAFF.

The rearrangement uses TRBV6-1 and TRBJ2-3, with unresolved D. The CDR3 runs to 13 residues. Germline CDR1 is MNHNS and CDR2 is SASEGT. V was pared by 5 bases and J by 5 bases, with 11 bases between. The CDR3 here is CASSPRLEDTQYF. The CDR3 DNA sequence: TGTGCCAGCAGTCCACGGCTCGAAGATACGCAGTATTTT.

The table lists this clonotype with many counts. The J gene is TRBJ1-2, the V gene TRBV12-3 or TRBV12-4; no clear D. The CDR3 is made up of 12 amino acids. The V end lost 3 bases, the J end lost 7 bases, and 9 bases lay between the germline ends. The CDR3 DNA reads as TGTGCCAGCAGTTTTCGAGGTTTTGGCTACACCTTC. Its protein product is CASSFRGFGYTF.